The following is a T cell receptor beta chain sequence with its context. The antigen remains undetermined. The entry originates in a study of regulatory T cells in long-lasting Graves disease. Study observations and caveats: Thyroid tissue was not studied; only peripheral blood was.

Assembly of TCR beta libraries relied on iRepertoire HTBI primers together with Arm-PCR of CDR3 regions. TCRdb recomputed calls from the multiplex PCR reads with MiXCR, one row per CDR3 protein. Of roughly 400,000 distinct CDR3 sequences listed, roughly 15% are singletons. Germline V gives CDR1 MNHNS, CDR2 SASEGT. Trimming pared 8 bases from V and 0 bases from J, leaving 18 bases between. The length of the CDR3 is 16 residues. The time point is: newly diagnosed GD, antithyroid drugs for less than 3 months. Extracted PBMC RNA gave rise to the TCR library. These data were likewise used in another study, on T cells in Graves' hyperthyroidism and ophthalmopathy.

Material: peripheral blood mononuclear cells (PBMCs), obtained at new diagnosis, from a patient treated with antithyroid drugs. The origin of this receptor is a woman in her forties with Graves disease. The J gene is TRBJ2-3, the V gene TRBV6-1; D may be TRBD1 (6 bases). CDR3 sequence (DNA): TGTGCCAGCCCCCCCCCGACAGGAGGAAGCACAGATACGCAGTATTTT. As protein: CASPPPTGGSTDTQYF.